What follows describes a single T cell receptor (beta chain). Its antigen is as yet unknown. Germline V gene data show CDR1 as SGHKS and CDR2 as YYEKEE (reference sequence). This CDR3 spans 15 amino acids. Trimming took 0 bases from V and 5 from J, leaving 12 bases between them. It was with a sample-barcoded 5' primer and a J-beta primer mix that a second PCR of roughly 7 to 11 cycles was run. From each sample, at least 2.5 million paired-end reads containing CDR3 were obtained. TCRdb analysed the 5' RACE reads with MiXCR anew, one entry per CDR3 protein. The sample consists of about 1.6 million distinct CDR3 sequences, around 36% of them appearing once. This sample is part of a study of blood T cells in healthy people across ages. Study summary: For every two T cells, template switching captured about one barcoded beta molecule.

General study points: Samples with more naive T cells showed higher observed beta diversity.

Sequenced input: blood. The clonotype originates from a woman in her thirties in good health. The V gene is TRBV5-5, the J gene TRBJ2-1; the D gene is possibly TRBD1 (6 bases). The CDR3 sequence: CASSLEGTNNNEQFF. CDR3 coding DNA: TGTGCCAGCAGCTTGGAAGGGACAAACAACAATGAGCAGTTCTTC.